This T cell receptor beta chain is drawn from a study of blood T cell repertoires in COVID-19 (TCRdb year 2020). For context, the study as a whole: Samples from collaborators originated in the United States, Italy and Spain and spanned both the acute and convalescent phases of COVID-19. Samples were obtained from the ongoing ImmuneRACE study (first 160 participants) and from roughly 1,300 subjects provided by 6 global collaborators. A de-identified subject ID, COVID-19 status, age in years and sex were almost always included in the sample metadata. The material from the prospective study consisted of cDNA or gDNA derived from T cells, B-cell-depleted T cells, or PBMCs. Subjects who had been exposed to COVID-19, were actively infected with it, or had recovered from it provided the deeply sampled blood TCRbeta repertoires that made up the dataset. The repertoires were released in a freely available public database intended as a resource for research on the immune response to SARS-CoV-2. HLA class I and class II types, where available, came from metadata supplied by the sample provider rather than from assay-based typing. The research as a whole found: The quantity of clinical and demographic metadata differed by source and by participant and was supplied without curation.

Trimming leaves V shorter by 4 bases and J shorter by 6 bases, with the junction holding 10 bases beyond the gene matches. From cysteine to phenylalanine, the CDR3 is 15 amino acids long. Kept here is only the CDR3 DNA, which spans 45 bases and is read in frame from base 1. CDR1 and CDR2 are drawn from the germline V gene: MDHEN, SYDVKM. Remarks on this clone: Its cognate antigen has yet to be identified. The input lacks base qualities; no much larger clone sits a single base away.

Collaborating institutions collected whole blood in K2EDTA tubes following their own protocols. Collaborator samples were shipped for TCRbeta analysis as frozen whole blood, isolated PBMCs, or DNA extracted from either sample type. The immunoSEQ Assay, a bias-controlled multiplex PCR, was used to amplify TCRbeta CDR3 regions from genomic DNA. The published analysis was carried out like this. Within the assay, amplification of reference gene primers was used to estimate how many nucleated cells each sample contained. To quantify the absolute abundance of each unique TCRbeta CDR3 rearrangement, sequence reads were collapsed and filtered. For each sample, productive Simpson clonality was calculated as the square root of Simpson's diversity index across productive rearrangements. TCRdb holds this immuneACCESS table with in-frame rearrangements only. Some clones are missing; in checked studies, unresolved V genes explain under half, and the rest has no known cause. V, J and clone size were drawn from that table, and D and trimming were deduced from the DNA. The sample has approximately 52,000 clones on record, about 90% of them singletons. The ten largest clones capture about 16% of the sample.

This chain joins TRBV28 to TRBJ2-7; the central 9 bases match TRBD1. This clonotype was sampled from a human donor with active COVID-19. The donor label of this sample is uncertain. What was sequenced was peripheral blood. Here is the DNA: TGTGCCAGCAGTTCCCAACCGGGACAGGGATCCGAGCAGTACTTC. This translates into CASSSQPGQGSEQYF.